This paragraph reports one TCR beta chain. Its target is unknown. Together with a sample-barcoded 5' primer, a J-beta primer mix was included in a second PCR lasting about 7 to 12 cycles. One entry per CDR3 protein results from TCRdb running MiXCR on the 5' RACE reads. The sample holds around 870,000 distinct CDR3 sequences, 25% to 30% seen once. This entry is derived from a study of blood T cells in healthy people across ages. Overall study results and limits: One million T cells yielded diversity estimates that were considered underestimates.

Healthy Caucasian individuals from Russia aged roughly 6 to 90 served as donors. V gave up 0 bases and J gave up 3 bases, with 12 bases separating them. The CDR3 contains 15 residues. CDR1 and CDR2 (germline): LGHDT, YNNKEL (reference sequence). This chain links TRBV3-1 with TRBJ2-7, with D tentatively TRBD2 (7 bases). The origin of this receptor is a woman older than 75 in good health. Sequenced input: blood. This chain's CDR3 is CASSQDEGEGYEQYF. CDR3 nucleotides: TGTGCCAGCAGCCAAGATGAGGGGGAGGGCTACGAGCAGTACTTC.